Each of the 9 T cell receptor beta chains below was sequenced from the same sample in a study of technical replicates of blood from a handful of donors. The repertoire was sequenced with immunoSEQ multiplex PCR; TCRdb's copy has only in-frame clones and lacks some. The sample consists of roughly 79,000 clones, about 94% of them appearing once. The specimen sequenced was T cells isolated from PBMCs. The receptors derive from a human donor in good health.

This rearrangement joins TRBV30 to TRBJ1-1, with a possible D match to TRBD1 (6 bases). The germline V gene has CDR1 GTSNPN and CDR2 SVGIG (reference sequence). The CDR3 covers 15 residues. Trimming pared 0 bases from V and 5 bases from J, leaving 16 bases between. CDR3 region: CAWSVGLGAHTEAFF. The CDR3, as DNA: TGTGCCTGGAGTGTGGGGCTGGGGGCGCATACTGAAGCTTTCTTT.

This sequence joins TRBV12-5 and TRBJ2-7; TRBD1 is a possible D gene (6 bases). There are 15 residues in the CDR3. The V gene's germline CDR1 is LGHNT and CDR2 FRNRAP. Between the trimmed V and J ends, which lost 6 bases and 0 bases, there was a span of 15 bases. CDR3 sequence (DNA): TGTGCTAGTGGCCTGGACGGGACATTCTCCTACGAGCAGTACTTC. Translating gives CASGLDGTFSYEQYF. The whole variable domain, remainder taken from reference TRBV12-5 and TRBJ2-7, is DARVTQTPRHKVTEMGQEVTMRCQPILGHNTVFWYRQTMMQGLELLAYFRNRAPLDDSGMPKDRFSAEMPDATLATLKIQPSEPRDSAVYFCASGLDGTFSYEQYFGPGTRLTVT.

The chain has TRBV7-2 and TRBJ1-1; TRBD1 matches at 7 bases. This CDR3 is built from 13 residues. Germline values: CDR1 SGHTA, CDR2 FQGNSA. Trimming at V came to 9 bases and at J to 1 base, leaving 5 bases not matched to a gene. CDR3 coding DNA: TGTGCCAGTTCGACAGGGAGGAACACTGAAGCTTTCTTT. The encoded protein is CASSTGRNTEAFF. Variable domain in full (rest from reference TRBV7-2 and TRBJ1-1): GAGVSQSPSNKVTEKGKDVELRCDPISGHTALYWYRQSLGQGLEFLIYFQGNSAPDKSGLPSDRFSAERTGGSVSTLTIQRTQQEDSAVYLCASSTGRNTEAFFGQGTRLTVV.

The V and J genes are TRBV19 and TRBJ1-5; the match to TRBD1 covers 9 bases. This CDR3 comprises 16 residues. The germline CDR1 and CDR2 sequences are LNHDA and SQIVND (reference sequence). V shed 5 bases and J 1 base; nucleotides not matched to a gene: 6. CDR3 sequence: CASSPDRGGSNQPQHF. Here the CDR3 DNA reads TGTGCCAGTAGTCCGGACAGGGGAGGGAGCAATCAGCCCCAGCATTTT.

J is TRBJ2-6 and V is TRBV19; TRBD1 aligns across 9 bases. The V gene end was trimmed by 3 bases and the J gene end by 0 bases; junction bases not matched to a gene: 6. The CDR3 totals 18 residues. Germline V gene data show CDR1 as LNHDA and CDR2 as SQIVND (reference sequence). CDR3 residues: CASSMGDRVLSGANVLTF. CDR3 nucleotides: TGTGCCAGTAGTATGGGGGACAGGGTCCTCTCTGGGGCCAACGTCCTGACTTTC.

This rearrangement joins TRBV7-9 to TRBJ2-3, with D perhaps matching TRBD1 (6 bases). The ends were cut back, 4 bases at V and 5 bases at J, with 16 bases in the middle. Germline-derived CDR1 and CDR2 are SEHNR and FQNEAQ (reference sequence). The CDR3 totals 15 residues. As DNA, the CDR3 is TGTGCCAGCAGCTCTAGCAGGGGAAACCTAGATACGCAGTATTTT. It yields the protein CASSSSRGNLDTQYF.

The chain joins TRBV9 to TRBJ2-7; 7 nucleotides agree with TRBD2. CDR1 is SGDLS and CDR2 is YYNGEE in the germline V gene. This CDR3 is built from 14 residues. V lost 0 bases and J lost 4; bases outside the gene matches: 4. The CDR3 DNA is TGTGCCAGCAGCGTAGCCACTAGCGCGTACGAGCAGTACTTC. Translation gives CASSVATSAYEQYF.

CDR3 sequence: CATSARSYEQYF. The CDR3, as DNA: TGTGCCACCTCCGCGAGGAGTTACGAGCAGTACTTC. V is TRBV6-5 and J is TRBJ2-7, with D unclear. Germline loops: CDR1 MNHEY, CDR2 SVGAGI. Trimming took 10 bases from V and 4 from J, leaving 14 bases between them. This CDR3 region has 12 residues.

The V gene is TRBV29-1, the J gene TRBJ1-1, with 10 bases aligning to TRBD1. Trimming cost V 6 bases and J 6 bases; bases outside gene matches: 4. The germline CDR1 and CDR2 sequences are SQVTM and ANQGSEA. This CDR3 spans 12 amino acids. CDR3 residues: CSVDRGRSEAFF. The CDR3 region has the DNA TGCAGCGTCGACAGGGGGCGTTCTGAAGCTTTCTTT.